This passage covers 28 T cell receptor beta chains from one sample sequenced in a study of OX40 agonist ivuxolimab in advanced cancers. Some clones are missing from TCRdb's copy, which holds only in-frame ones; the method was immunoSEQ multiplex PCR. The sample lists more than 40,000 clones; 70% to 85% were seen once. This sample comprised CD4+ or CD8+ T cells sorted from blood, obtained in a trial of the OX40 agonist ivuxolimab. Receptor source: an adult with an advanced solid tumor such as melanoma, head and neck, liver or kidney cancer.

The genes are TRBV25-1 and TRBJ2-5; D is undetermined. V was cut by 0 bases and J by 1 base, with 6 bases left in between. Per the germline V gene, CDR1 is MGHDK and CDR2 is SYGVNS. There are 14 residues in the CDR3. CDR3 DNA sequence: TGTGCCAGCAGTGAATATAGAAGCCAAGAGACCCAGTACTTC. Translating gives CASSEYRSQETQYF.

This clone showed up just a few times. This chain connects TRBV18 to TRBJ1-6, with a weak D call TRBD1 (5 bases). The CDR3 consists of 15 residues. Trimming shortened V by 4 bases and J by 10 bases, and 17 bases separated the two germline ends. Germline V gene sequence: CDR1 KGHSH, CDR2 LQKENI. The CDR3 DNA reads TGTGCCAGCTCACAAGGGACCGCGGAACGGTCACCCCTCCACTTT. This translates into CASSQGTAERSPLHF.

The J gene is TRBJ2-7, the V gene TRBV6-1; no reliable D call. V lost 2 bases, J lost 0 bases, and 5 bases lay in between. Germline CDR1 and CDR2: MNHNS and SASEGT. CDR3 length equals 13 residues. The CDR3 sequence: CASSEQVSYEQYF. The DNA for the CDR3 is TGTGCCAGCAGTGAACAGGTCTCCTACGAGCAGTACTTC.

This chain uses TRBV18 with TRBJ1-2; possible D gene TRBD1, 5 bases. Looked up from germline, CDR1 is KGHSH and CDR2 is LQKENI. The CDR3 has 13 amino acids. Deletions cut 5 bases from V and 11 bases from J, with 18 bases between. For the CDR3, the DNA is TGTGCCAGCTCAGAGGGACTTTCCTCGTGGTACACCTTC. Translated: CASSEGLSSWYTF.

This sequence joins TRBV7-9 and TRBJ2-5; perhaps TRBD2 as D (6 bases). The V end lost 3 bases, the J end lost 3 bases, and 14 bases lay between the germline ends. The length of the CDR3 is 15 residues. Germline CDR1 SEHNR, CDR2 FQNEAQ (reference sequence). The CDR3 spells CASSFFLGGEETQYF. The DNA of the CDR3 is TGTGCCAGCAGCTTCTTTTTGGGCGGGGAAGAGACCCAGTACTTC. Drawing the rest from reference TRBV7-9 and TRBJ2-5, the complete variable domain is DTGVSQNPRHKITKRGQNVTFRCDPISEHNRLYWYRQTLGQGPEFLTYFQNEAQLEKSRLLSDRFSAERPKGSFSTLEIQRTEQGDSAMYLCASSFFLGGEETQYFGPGTRLLVL.

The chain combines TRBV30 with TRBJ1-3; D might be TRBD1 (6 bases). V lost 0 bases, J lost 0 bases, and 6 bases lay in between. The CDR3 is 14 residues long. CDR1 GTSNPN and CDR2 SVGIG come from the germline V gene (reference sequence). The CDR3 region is CAWSVGGSGNTIYF. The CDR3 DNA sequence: TGTGCCTGGAGTGTAGGGGGCTCTGGAAACACCATATATTTT. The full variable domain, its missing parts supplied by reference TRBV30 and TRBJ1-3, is SQTIHQWPATLVQPVGSPLSLECTVEGTSNPNLYWYRQAAGRGLQLLFYSVGIGQISSEVPQNLSASRPQDRQFILSSKKLLLSDSGFYLCAWSVGGSGNTIYFGEGSWLTVV.

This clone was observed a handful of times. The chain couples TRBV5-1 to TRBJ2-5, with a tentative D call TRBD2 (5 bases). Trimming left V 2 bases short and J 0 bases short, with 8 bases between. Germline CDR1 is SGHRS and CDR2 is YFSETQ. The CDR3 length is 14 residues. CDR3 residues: CASSFNGDQETQYF. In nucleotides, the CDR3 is TGCGCCAGCAGCTTTAACGGGGACCAAGAGACCCAGTACTTC.

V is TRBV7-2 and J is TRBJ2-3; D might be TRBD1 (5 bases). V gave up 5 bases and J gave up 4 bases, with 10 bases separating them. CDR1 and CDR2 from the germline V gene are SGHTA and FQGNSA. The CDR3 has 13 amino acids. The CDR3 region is CASSPDRSDTQYF. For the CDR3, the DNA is TGTGCCAGCAGCCCCGACAGATCAGATACGCAGTATTTT.

CDR3 in amino acids: CASSRKGLGNTIYF. The CDR3 DNA reads TGTGCCAGCAGCAGGAAGGGTTTGGGAAACACCATATATTTT. The V and J genes are TRBV5-4 and TRBJ1-3; no firm D call. This CDR3 has 14 amino acids. With 4 bases removed from V and 4 bases from J, the gap between germline ends came to 12 bases. Looked up from germline, CDR1 is SGHNT and CDR2 is YYREEE (reference sequence).

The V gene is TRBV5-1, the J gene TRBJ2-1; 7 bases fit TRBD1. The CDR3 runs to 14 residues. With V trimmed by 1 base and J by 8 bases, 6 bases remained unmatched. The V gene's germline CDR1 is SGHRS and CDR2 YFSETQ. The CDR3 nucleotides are TGCGCCAGCAGCTTGTCACAGGGGTGGGATGAGCAGTTCTTC. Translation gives CASSLSQGWDEQFF.

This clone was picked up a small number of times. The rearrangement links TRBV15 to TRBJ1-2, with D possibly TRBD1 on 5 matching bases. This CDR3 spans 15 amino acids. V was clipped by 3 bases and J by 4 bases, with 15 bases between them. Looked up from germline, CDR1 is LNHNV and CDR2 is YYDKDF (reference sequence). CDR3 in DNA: TGTGCCACCAGCAGGTCGGGACGGCCACTCTATGGCTACACCTTC. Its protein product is CATSRSGRPLYGYTF.

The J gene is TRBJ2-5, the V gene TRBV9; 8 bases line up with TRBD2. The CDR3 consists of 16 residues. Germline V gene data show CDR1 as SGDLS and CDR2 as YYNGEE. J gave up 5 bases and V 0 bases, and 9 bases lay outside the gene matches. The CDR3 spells CASSVDPRGVWETQYF. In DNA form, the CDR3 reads TGTGCCAGCAGCGTAGATCCGCGGGGGGTGTGGGAGACCCAGTACTTC. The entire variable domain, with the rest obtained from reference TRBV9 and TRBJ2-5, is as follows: DSGVTQTPKHLITATGQRVTLRCSPRSGDLSVYWYQQSLDQGLQFLIQYYNGEERAKGNILERFSAQQFPDLHSELNLSSLELGDSALYFCASSVDPRGVWETQYFGPGTRLLVL.

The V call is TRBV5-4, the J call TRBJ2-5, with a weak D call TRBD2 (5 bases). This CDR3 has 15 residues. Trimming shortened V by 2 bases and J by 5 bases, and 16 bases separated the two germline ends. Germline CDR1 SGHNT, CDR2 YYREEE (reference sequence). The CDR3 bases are TGTGCCAGCAGCTTTGCCCCGGGATCTGCGGAGACCCAGTACTTC. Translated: CASSFAPGSAETQYF.

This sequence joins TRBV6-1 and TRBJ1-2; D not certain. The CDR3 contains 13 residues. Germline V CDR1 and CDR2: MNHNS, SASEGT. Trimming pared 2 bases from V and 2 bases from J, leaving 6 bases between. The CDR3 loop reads CASSEHVNYGYTF. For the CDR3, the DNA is TGTGCCAGCAGTGAACACGTGAACTATGGCTACACCTTC.

The DNA for the CDR3 is TGTGCCAGCAGTGGAAAGACAGGGGGCGATGAAAAACTGTTTTTT. Its translation is CASSGKTGGDEKLFF. This chain uses TRBV6-1 with TRBJ1-4, with 10 nucleotides matching TRBD1. The CDR3 runs 15 residues. Trimming at V came to 4 bases and at J to 6 bases, leaving 5 bases not matched to a gene. Germline V gene data show CDR1 as MNHNS and CDR2 as SASEGT.

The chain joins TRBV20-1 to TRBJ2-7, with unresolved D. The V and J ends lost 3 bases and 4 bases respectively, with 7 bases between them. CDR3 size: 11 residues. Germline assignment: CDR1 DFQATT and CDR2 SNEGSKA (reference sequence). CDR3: CSASTEYEQYF. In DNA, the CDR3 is TGCAGTGCTAGTACCGAGTACGAGCAGTACTTC.

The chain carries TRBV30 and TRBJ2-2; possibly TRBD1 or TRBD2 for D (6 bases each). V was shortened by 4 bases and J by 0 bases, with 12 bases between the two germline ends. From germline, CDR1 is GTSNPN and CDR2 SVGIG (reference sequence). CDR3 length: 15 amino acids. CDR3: CAWTFGGANTGELFF. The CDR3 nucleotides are TGTGCCTGGACCTTCGGGGGCGCGAACACCGGGGAGCTGTTTTTT.

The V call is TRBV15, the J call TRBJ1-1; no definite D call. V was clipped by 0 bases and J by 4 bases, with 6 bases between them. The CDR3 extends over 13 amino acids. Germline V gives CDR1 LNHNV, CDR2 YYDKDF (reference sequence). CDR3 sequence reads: CATSRDMTTEAFF. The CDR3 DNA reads TGTGCCACCAGCAGAGATATGACCACTGAAGCTTTCTTT.

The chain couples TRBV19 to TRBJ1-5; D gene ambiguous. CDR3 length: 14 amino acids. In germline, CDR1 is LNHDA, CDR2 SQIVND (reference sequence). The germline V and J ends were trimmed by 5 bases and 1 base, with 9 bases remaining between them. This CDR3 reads CASSAQASNQPQHF. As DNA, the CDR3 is TGTGCCAGTAGTGCTCAGGCCAGCAATCAGCCCCAGCATTTT.

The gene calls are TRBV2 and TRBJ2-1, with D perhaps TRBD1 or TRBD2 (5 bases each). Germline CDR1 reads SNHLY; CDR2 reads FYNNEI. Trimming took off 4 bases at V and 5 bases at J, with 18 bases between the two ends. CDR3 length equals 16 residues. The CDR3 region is CASSGIDSEGHNEQFF. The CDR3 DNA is TGTGCCAGCAGTGGTATAGACAGTGAGGGGCACAATGAGCAGTTCTTC.

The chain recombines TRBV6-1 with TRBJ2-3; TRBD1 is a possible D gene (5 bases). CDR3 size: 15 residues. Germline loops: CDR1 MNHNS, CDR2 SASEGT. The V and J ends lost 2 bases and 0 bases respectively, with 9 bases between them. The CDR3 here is CASSELTVSTDTQYF. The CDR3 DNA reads TGTGCCAGCAGTGAATTGACAGTTAGCACAGATACGCAGTATTTT.

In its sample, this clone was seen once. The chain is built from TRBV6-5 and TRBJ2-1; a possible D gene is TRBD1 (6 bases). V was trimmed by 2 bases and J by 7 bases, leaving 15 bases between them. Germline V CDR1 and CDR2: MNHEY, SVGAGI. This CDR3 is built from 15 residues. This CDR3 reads CASSYRGMRGNEQFF. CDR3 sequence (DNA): TGTGCCAGCAGTTACAGGGGTATGAGGGGGAATGAGCAGTTCTTC.

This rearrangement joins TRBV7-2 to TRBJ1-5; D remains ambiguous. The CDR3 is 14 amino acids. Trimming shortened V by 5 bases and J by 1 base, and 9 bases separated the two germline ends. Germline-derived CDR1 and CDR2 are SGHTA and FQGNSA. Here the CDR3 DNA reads TGTGCCAGCAGCCACCCGGGCAGCAATCAGCCCCAGCATTTT. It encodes CASSHPGSNQPQHF.

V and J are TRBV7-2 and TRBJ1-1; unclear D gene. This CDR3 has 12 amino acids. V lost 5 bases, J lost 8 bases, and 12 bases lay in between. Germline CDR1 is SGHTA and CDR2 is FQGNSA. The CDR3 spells CASSRDGPEAFF. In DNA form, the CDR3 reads TGTGCCAGCAGCCGAGACGGGCCGGAAGCTTTCTTT.

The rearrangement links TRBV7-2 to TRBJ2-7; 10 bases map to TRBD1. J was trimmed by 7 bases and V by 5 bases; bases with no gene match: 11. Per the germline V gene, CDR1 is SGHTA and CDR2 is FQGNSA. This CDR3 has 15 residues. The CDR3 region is CASSKATGGSGEQYF. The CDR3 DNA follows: TGTGCCAGCAGCAAGGCGACAGGGGGCTCTGGGGAGCAGTACTTC.

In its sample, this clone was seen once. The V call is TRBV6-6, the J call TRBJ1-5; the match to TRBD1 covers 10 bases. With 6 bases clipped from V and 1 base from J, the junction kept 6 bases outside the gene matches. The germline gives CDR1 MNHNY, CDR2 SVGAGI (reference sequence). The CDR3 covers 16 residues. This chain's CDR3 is CASSPGQGISNQPQHF. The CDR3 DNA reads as TGTGCCAGCAGCCCGGGACAGGGGATAAGCAATCAGCCCCAGCATTTT.

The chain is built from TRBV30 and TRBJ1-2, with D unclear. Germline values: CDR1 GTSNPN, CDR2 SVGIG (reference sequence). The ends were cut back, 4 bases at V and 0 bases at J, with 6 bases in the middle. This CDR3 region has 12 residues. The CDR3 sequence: CAWKKTNYGYTF. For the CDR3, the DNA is TGTGCCTGGAAAAAGACTAACTATGGCTACACCTTC.

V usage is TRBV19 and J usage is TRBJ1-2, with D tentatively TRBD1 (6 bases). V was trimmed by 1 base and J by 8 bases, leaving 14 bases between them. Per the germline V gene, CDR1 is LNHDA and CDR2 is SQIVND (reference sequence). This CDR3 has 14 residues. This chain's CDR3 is CASSIAWGADGYTF. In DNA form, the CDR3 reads TGTGCCAGTAGTATAGCTTGGGGGGCTGACGGCTACACCTTC.